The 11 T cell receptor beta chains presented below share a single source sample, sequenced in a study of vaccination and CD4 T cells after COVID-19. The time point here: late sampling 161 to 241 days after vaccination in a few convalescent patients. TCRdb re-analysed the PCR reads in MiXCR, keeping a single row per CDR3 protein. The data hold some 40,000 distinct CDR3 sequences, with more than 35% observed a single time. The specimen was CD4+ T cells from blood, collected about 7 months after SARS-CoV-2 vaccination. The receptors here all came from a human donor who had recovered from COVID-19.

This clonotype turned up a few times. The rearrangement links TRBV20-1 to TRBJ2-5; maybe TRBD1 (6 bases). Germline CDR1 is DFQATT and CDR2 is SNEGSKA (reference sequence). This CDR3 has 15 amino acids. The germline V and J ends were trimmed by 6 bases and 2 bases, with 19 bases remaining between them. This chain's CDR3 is CSACTGREVQETQYF. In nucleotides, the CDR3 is TGCAGTGCCTGTACAGGGCGCGAAGTGCAAGAGACCCAGTACTTC.

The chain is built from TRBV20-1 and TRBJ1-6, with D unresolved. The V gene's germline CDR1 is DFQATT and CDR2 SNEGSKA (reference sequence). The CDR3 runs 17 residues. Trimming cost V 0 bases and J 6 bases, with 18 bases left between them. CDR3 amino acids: CSARDGSAVSLNSPLHF. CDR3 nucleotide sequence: TGCAGTGCTAGAGATGGCTCAGCCGTCAGCCTTAATTCACCCCTCCACTTT.

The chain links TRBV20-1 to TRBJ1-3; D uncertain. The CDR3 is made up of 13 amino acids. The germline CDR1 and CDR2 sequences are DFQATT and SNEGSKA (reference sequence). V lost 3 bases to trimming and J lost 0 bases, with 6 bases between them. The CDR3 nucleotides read TGCAGTGCTAGGGGGAACTCTGGAAACACCATATATTTT. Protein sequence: CSARGNSGNTIYF.

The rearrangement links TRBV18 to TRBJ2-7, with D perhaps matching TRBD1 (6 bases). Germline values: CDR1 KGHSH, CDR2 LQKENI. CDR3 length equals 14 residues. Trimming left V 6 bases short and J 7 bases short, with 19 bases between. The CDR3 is CASSPGTKRVEQYF. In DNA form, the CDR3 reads TGTGCCAGCTCTCCCGGGACAAAGCGTGTGGAGCAGTACTTC.

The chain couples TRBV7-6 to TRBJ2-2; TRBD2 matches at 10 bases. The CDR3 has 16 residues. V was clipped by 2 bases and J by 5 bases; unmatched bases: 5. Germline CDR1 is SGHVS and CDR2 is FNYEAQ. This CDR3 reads CASSLLAGDKTGELFF. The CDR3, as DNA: TGTGCCAGCAGCTTACTAGCGGGAGATAAGACCGGGGAGCTGTTTTTT.

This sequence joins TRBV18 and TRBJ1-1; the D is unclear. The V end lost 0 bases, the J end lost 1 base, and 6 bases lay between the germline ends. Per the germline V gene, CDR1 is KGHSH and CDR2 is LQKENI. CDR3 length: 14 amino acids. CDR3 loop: CASSPPSTNTEAFF. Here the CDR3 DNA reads TGTGCCAGCTCACCACCTAGTACGAACACTGAAGCTTTCTTT. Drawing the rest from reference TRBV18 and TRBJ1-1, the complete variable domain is NAGVMQNPRHLVRRRGQEARLRCSPMKGHSHVYWYRQLPEEGLKFMVYLQKENIIDESGMPKERFSAEFPKEGPSILRIQQVVRGDSAAYFCASSPPSTNTEAFFGQGTRLTVV.

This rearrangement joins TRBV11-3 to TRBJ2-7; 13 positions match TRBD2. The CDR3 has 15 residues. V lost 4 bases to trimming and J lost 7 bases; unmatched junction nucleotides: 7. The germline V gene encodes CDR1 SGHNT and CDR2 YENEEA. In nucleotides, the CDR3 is TGTGCCAGCAGCTCGGGGACTAGCGGGACAAATGAGCAGTACTTC. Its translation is CASSSGTSGTNEQYF.

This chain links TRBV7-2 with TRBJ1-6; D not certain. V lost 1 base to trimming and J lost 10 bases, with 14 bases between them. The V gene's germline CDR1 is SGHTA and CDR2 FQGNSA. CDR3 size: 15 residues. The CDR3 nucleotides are TGTGCCAGCAGCTTAGTGGGAAACGCCGACTCACCCCTCCACTTT. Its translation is CASSLVGNADSPLHF. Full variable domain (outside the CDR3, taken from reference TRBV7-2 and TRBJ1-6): GAGVSQSPSNKVTEKGKDVELRCDPISGHTALYWYRQSLGQGLEFLIYFQGNSAPDKSGLPSDRFSAERTGGSVSTLTIQRTQQEDSAVYLCASSLVGNADSPLHFGNGTRLTVT.

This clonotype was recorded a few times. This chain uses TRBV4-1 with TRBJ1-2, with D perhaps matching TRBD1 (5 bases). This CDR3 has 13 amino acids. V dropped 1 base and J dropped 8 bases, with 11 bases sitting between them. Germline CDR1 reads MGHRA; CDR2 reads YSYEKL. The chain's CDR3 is CASSQAQGGGYTF. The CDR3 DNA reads TGCGCCAGCAGCCAAGCCCAGGGCGGAGGCTACACCTTC.

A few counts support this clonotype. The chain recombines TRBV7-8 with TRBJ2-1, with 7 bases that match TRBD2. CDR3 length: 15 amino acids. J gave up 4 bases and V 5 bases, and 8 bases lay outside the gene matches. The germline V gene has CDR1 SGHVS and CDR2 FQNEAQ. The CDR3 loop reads CASSGTTHTYNEQFF. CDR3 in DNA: TGTGCCAGCAGCGGGACTACTCACACATACAATGAGCAGTTCTTC.

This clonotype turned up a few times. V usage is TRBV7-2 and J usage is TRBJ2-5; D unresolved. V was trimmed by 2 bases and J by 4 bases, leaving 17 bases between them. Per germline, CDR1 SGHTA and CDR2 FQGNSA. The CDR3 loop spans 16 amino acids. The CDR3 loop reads CASSLYSADLSETQYF. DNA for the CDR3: TGTGCCAGCAGCTTATATTCCGCGGACCTCTCAGAGACCCAGTACTTC.